What follows are 22 T cell receptor beta chains derived from one specimen sequenced in a study of OX40 agonist ivuxolimab in advanced cancers. Here immunoSEQ multiplex PCR was the method, and the copy in TCRdb shows in-frame clones only, minus some. The sample includes 8,000 to 10,000 clones, roughly 70% of them seen just once. The material sequenced was CD4+ or CD8+ T cells sorted from blood, taken in a trial of the OX40 agonist ivuxolimab. Receptors originate from an adult with an advanced solid tumor such as melanoma, head and neck, liver or kidney cancer.

This chain connects TRBV7-9 to TRBJ2-1; D may be TRBD2 (6 bases). The germline V gene encodes CDR1 SEHNR and CDR2 FQNEAQ (reference sequence). Trimming took off 4 bases at V and 8 bases at J, with 15 bases between the two ends. CDR3 length equals 14 residues. CDR3 DNA: TGTGCCAGCAGCTCCCGGGACTCGACGCATGAGCAGTTCTTC. Translating gives CASSSRDSTHEQFF. Variable domain in full (rest from reference TRBV7-9 and TRBJ2-1): DTGVSQNPRHKITKRGQNVTFRCDPISEHNRLYWYRQTLGQGPEFLTYFQNEAQLEKSRLLSDRFSAERPKGSFSTLEIQRTEQGDSAMYLCASSSRDSTHEQFFGPGTRLTVL.

This clone was counted a few times. The chain couples TRBV28 to TRBJ2-6, with D hard to call. The CDR3 sequence is 13 residues long. V lost 6 bases, J lost 0 bases, and 3 bases lay in between. Per germline, CDR1 MDHEN and CDR2 SYDVKM. DNA of the CDR3: TGTGCCAGCAGCGACTCTGGGGCCAACGTCCTGACTTTC. This codes for CASSDSGANVLTF.

This clone was detected only a few times. The gene calls are TRBV7-6 and TRBJ1-1; D remains unclear. The length of the CDR3 is 13 residues. Germline lookup yields CDR1 SGHVS and CDR2 FNYEAQ. V lost 5 bases to trimming and J lost 5 bases, with 12 bases between them. The CDR3 coding sequence is TGTGCCAGCAGCACCGGGGAGGTAACTGAAGCTTTCTTT. Protein sequence: CASSTGEVTEAFF.

This clone is judged medium-sized (0.01 to 0.1%). V and J are TRBV6-1 and TRBJ2-7; no reliable D call. CDR1 and CDR2 (germline): MNHNS, SASEGT. Trimming cost V 2 bases and J 7 bases, with 18 bases left between them. The CDR3 consists of 15 residues. The chain's CDR3 is CASSEPSWELEEQYF. In DNA, the CDR3 is TGTGCCAGCAGTGAACCGAGCTGGGAACTTGAAGAGCAGTACTTC.

The chain links TRBV28 to TRBJ1-5; D is ambiguous. The germline V and J ends were trimmed by 8 bases and 7 bases, with 15 bases remaining between them. CDR3 length: 13 amino acids. The germline CDR1 and CDR2 sequences are MDHEN and SYDVKM. CDR3 protein: CASSDPSIQPQHF. DNA of the CDR3: TGTGCCAGCTCGGACCCCTCCATCCAGCCCCAGCATTTT.

The chain joins TRBV6-1 to TRBJ1-3, with a possible D match to TRBD1 (5 bases). V lost 3 bases and J 4 bases, leaving 13 bases between the germline ends. Germline V lookup: CDR1 MNHNS, CDR2 SASEGT. This CDR3 spans 15 amino acids. CDR3 DNA sequence: TGTGCCAGCAGTGACCGCGCGGGGGAAGGAAACACCATATATTTT. Protein product: CASSDRAGEGNTIYF.

This clone has a single count. The chain joins TRBV1 to TRBJ2-7; the tabulated D call, TRBD1, remains unverified against the DNA. TRBV1 is a pseudogene segment. The CDR3 runs 15 residues. The CDR3 coding sequence is TGCACCAGCAGCCAAGGTTCCAGGTTTATCCACGAGCAGTACTTC. Amino acid sequence: CTSSQGSRFIHEQYF.

This clone has only a few counts. This chain joins TRBV30 and TRBJ1-1; no firm D call. Germline V lookup: CDR1 GTSNPN, CDR2 SVGIG (reference sequence). The CDR3 spans 13 residues. V gave up 0 bases and J gave up 1 base, with 6 bases separating them. The CDR3 loop is CAWSVVQNTEAFF. In nucleotides, the CDR3 is TGTGCCTGGAGTGTAGTACAGAACACTGAAGCTTTCTTT.

This clone was counted a few times. V usage is TRBV7-2 and J usage is TRBJ2-7; D not certain. CDR3 length: 11 residues. V was clipped by 3 bases and J by 9 bases, with 9 bases between them. Per the germline V gene, CDR1 is SGHTA and CDR2 is FQGNSA. CDR3 amino acids: CASSFGPGQYF. CDR3 coding DNA: TGTGCCAGCAGCTTCGGTCCTGGGCAGTACTTC. Supplemented by reference TRBV7-2 and TRBJ2-7, the full variable domain reads GAGVSQSPSNKVTEKGKDVELRCDPISGHTALYWYRQSLGQGLEFLIYFQGNSAPDKSGLPSDRFSAERTGGSVSTLTIQRTQQEDSAVYLCASSFGPGQYFGPGTRLTVT.

V gene TRBV19 combines with J gene TRBJ1-2; D unresolved. The CDR3 contains 12 residues. From germline, CDR1 is LNHDA and CDR2 SQIVND (reference sequence). V lost 4 bases and J 6 bases, leaving 9 bases between the germline ends. The CDR3 DNA is TGTGCCAGTAGTACCGACGGACATGGCTACACCTTC. This encodes CASSTDGHGYTF.

The chain is built from TRBV5-8 and TRBJ2-7; possibly TRBD2 for D (6 bases). CDR1 is SGHTS, CDR2 YDEGEE, per germline. V lost 0 bases to trimming and J lost 5 bases, with 12 bases between them. The CDR3 has 14 residues. CDR3 sequence reads: CASSLGGTANEQYF. In nucleotides, the CDR3 is TGTGCCAGCAGCTTGGGCGGGACGGCCAACGAGCAGTACTTC.

The chain combines TRBV13 with TRBJ1-3; weak D call: TRBD1 (6 bases). The germline CDR1 and CDR2 sequences are PRHDT and FYEKMQ (reference sequence). The CDR3 extends over 15 amino acids. V was cut by 5 bases and J by 0 bases, with 11 bases left in between. CDR3 amino acids: CASSREGVSGNTIYF. The CDR3 DNA follows: TGTGCCAGCAGCCGGGAGGGGGTCTCTGGAAACACCATATATTTT.

This clone was seen a single time. V is TRBV28 and J is TRBJ2-1; 9 bases are shared with TRBD2. The CDR3 runs to 13 residues. Germline CDR1 reads MDHEN; CDR2 reads SYDVKM. V was pared by 8 bases and J by 5 bases, with 4 bases of the junction left unmatched. CDR3 in DNA: TGTGCCAGCGAGGGGACTAGCAACAATGAGCAGTTCTTC. Translating gives CASEGTSNNEQFF.

This clone was counted between two and nine times. The J gene is TRBJ2-3, the V gene TRBV2; 7 nucleotides agree with TRBD2. The V and J ends lost 3 bases and 0 bases, in that order; junction bases with no gene match: 3. Germline assignment: CDR1 SNHLY and CDR2 FYNNEI. CDR3 length: 15 residues. This CDR3 is CASSEGRASTDTQYF. The CDR3 DNA reads TGTGCCAGCAGTGAGGGGAGGGCCAGCACAGATACGCAGTATTTT.

This chain uses TRBV15 with TRBJ2-7; 11 nucleotides match TRBD1. V shed 5 bases, J shed 6 bases, and the junction held 0 bases outside the gene matches. CDR1 is LNHNV and CDR2 is YYDKDF in the germline V gene (reference sequence). This CDR3 has 12 amino acids. CDR3 in amino acids: CATSGTGGEQYF. In DNA, the CDR3 is TGTGCCACCAGCGGGACAGGGGGCGAGCAGTACTTC.

This chain links TRBV6-5 with TRBJ1-6; D is possibly TRBD1 (6 bases). V was trimmed by 2 bases and J by 7 bases, leaving 6 bases between them. From germline, CDR1 is MNHEY and CDR2 SVGAGI. The CDR3 has 13 amino acids. CDR3 protein: CASSYQGNSPLHF. The CDR3 nucleotides are TGTGCCAGCAGTTACCAGGGGAATTCACCCCTCCACTTT.

V usage is TRBV7-6 and J usage is TRBJ2-3, with D possibly matching TRBD2 (6 bases). Germline lookup yields CDR1 SGHVS and CDR2 FNYEAQ. Trimming removed 4 bases from V and 2 bases from J, with 13 bases in between. This CDR3 region has 15 residues. The CDR3 is CASSWVGGNTDTQYF. The CDR3 region has the DNA TGTGCCAGCAGCTGGGTGGGCGGGAACACAGATACGCAGTATTTT.

This clone has more than one count but fewer than ten. The chain employs TRBV6-1 and TRBJ2-7; TRBD2 matches 8 bases. V shed 2 bases and J 0 bases; nucleotides not matched to a gene: 3. The germline CDR1 and CDR2 sequences are MNHNS and SASEGT. This CDR3 is 15 amino acids long. CDR3 loop: CASSEKSGSSYEQYF. As DNA, the CDR3 is TGTGCCAGCAGTGAAAAAAGCGGGAGCTCCTACGAGCAGTACTTC.

The genes are TRBV2 and TRBJ1-4, with 8 bases fitting TRBD1. With 3 bases clipped from V and 4 bases from J, the junction kept 4 bases outside the gene matches. This CDR3 comprises 15 residues. Germline V gene sequence: CDR1 SNHLY, CDR2 FYNNEI. Written as DNA, the CDR3 is TGTGCCAGCAGTGAGGAGACAGGGGTTAATGAAAAACTGTTTTTT. This sequence encodes CASSEETGVNEKLFF.

The chain is built from TRBV13 and TRBJ2-1; 7 positions agree with TRBD2. V was clipped by 5 bases and J by 0 bases; unmatched bases: 10. Germline V gene lookup returns CDR1 PRHDT and CDR2 FYEKMQ (reference sequence). The CDR3 has 17 amino acids. The CDR3 DNA is TGTGCCAGCAGCCCACCCTCTAGCGGAAGCTCCTACAATGAGCAGTTCTTC. The encoded protein is CASSPPSSGSSYNEQFF.

The gene calls are TRBV27 and TRBJ1-5; 7 bases match TRBD1. V shed 2 bases and J 5 bases; nucleotides not matched to a gene: 3. The length of the CDR3 is 14 residues. Germline V CDR1 and CDR2: MNHEY, SMNVEV (reference sequence). In DNA, the CDR3 is TGTGCCAGCAGTTTAGGGACAGATCATCAGCCCCAGCATTTT. As protein: CASSLGTDHQPQHF.

V gene TRBV2 combines with J gene TRBJ1-2; the D is unclear. The germline gives CDR1 SNHLY, CDR2 FYNNEI. V was trimmed by 5 bases and J by 4 bases, leaving 20 bases between them. This CDR3 is 16 amino acids long. The CDR3 nucleotides read TGTGCCAGCAGTTCTGTATGTTACCGAAAGACCTATGGCTACACCTTC. Residues: CASSSVCYRKTYGYTF.